These 30 T cell receptor beta chains came from one sample sequenced in a study of blood T cell repertoires in COVID-19. The data were produced by immunoSEQ multiplex PCR, yet TCRdb's version contains in-frame clones alone and is incomplete. The data show around 140,000 clones, with 80% to 90% seen just once and about 37% held by the top ten. The sample comprised peripheral blood. The receptors originated from a man in his fifties who had recovered from COVID-19.

CDR3 loop: CAWSGLQETQYF. The CDR3 coding sequence is TGTGCCTGGAGTGGGCTCCAAGAGACCCAGTACTTC. The rearrangement links TRBV30 to TRBJ2-5; no clear D gene. Trimming left V 1 base short and J 1 base short, with 4 bases between. Germline V gives CDR1 GTSNPN, CDR2 SVGIG (reference sequence). This CDR3 has 12 residues.

The gene calls are TRBV5-6 and TRBJ1-2; no definite D call. CDR3 length: 15 residues. Trimming took off 3 bases at V and 0 bases at J, with 12 bases between the two ends. Germline V gene data show CDR1 as SGHDT and CDR2 as YYEEEE. CDR3 sequence: CASSYTRTSNYGYTF. The CDR3 region has the DNA TGTGCCAGCAGCTATACAAGAACCTCTAACTATGGCTACACCTTC.

The chain employs TRBV11-3 and TRBJ2-7; D is perhaps TRBD1 (7 bases). V was shortened by 4 bases and J by 1 base, with 14 bases between the two germline ends. The CDR3 is made up of 15 amino acids. Germline values: CDR1 SGHNT, CDR2 YENEEA. The CDR3 DNA is TGTGCCAGCAGCTCGCAGACAGGGAGGTCCTACGAGCAGTACTTC. This codes for CASSSQTGRSYEQYF.

This clone was observed a handful of times. Within the sample, other DNA sequences also encode this same CDR3. The chain joins TRBV11-2 to TRBJ1-2; TRBD1 agrees at 7 bases. CDR3 length equals 13 residues. Germline CDR1 SGHAT, CDR2 FQNNGV. J was trimmed by 6 bases and V by 1 base; bases with no gene match: 2. The CDR3: CASSLGTGDGYTF. As DNA, the CDR3 is TGTGCCAGCAGCTTAGGGACAGGAGATGGCTACACCTTC.

This clone was found a few times. V is TRBV12-3 or TRBV12-4 and J is TRBJ1-1; D is undetermined. V was cut by 2 bases and J by 3 bases, with 7 bases left in between. The CDR3 totals 13 residues. The CDR3, as DNA: TGTGCCAGCAGTTTAACGAGGGACACTGAAGCTTTCTTT. Amino acids: CASSLTRDTEAFF.

This chain uses TRBV5-1 with TRBJ1-4, with D unresolved. Germline V CDR1 and CDR2: SGHRS, YFSETQ. The CDR3 sequence is 14 residues long. V was trimmed by 0 bases and J by 6 bases, leaving 9 bases between them. CDR3 sequence: CASSLAGVDEKLFF. CDR3 in DNA: TGCGCCAGCAGCTTGGCCGGGGTTGATGAAAAACTGTTTTTT.

J is TRBJ2-7 and V is TRBV5-5; 10 bases map to TRBD1. V shed 4 bases and J 4 bases; nucleotides not matched to a gene: 2. Germline V CDR1 and CDR2: SGHKS, YYEKEE (reference sequence). This CDR3 contains 13 residues. The DNA for the CDR3 is TGTGCCAGCAGCCCGGACAGGGGGTACGAGCAGTACTTC. Amino acid sequence: CASSPDRGYEQYF.

The rearrangement links TRBV7-3 to TRBJ2-5, with TRBD2 matching 8 bases. The CDR3 totals 14 residues. The germline gives CDR1 SGHTA, CDR2 FQGTGA. J was trimmed by 1 base and V by 5 bases; bases with no gene match: 3. CDR3 sequence (DNA): TGTGCCAGCAGCCCCGGGACTAGCCAAGAGACCCAGTACTTC. This sequence encodes CASSPGTSQETQYF.

The chain has TRBV11-2 and TRBJ1-4; D may be TRBD1 (6 bases). Trimming stripped 2 bases from V and 4 bases from J, with 14 bases between. The CDR3 sequence is 16 residues long. Germline V gene data show CDR1 as SGHAT and CDR2 as FQNNGV. The CDR3 sequence: CASSLYGEGGNEKLFF. The CDR3 DNA reads as TGTGCCAGCAGCTTATACGGTGAAGGGGGTAATGAAAAACTGTTTTTT.

The sample holds one count of this clone. This chain links TRBV25-1 with TRBJ2-5, with a possible D match to TRBD2 (5 bases). Trimming cost V 4 bases and J 5 bases, with 17 bases left between them. CDR1 MGHDK and CDR2 SYGVNS come from the germline V gene. The CDR3 contains 15 residues. The CDR3 DNA reads as TGTGCCAGCAGTGGCCGGACGGGGTCAGGTGAGACCCAGTACTTC. This translates into CASSGRTGSGETQYF. Based on the CDR3 plus reference TRBV25-1 and TRBJ2-5, the full variable domain is EADIYQTPRYLVIGTGKKITLECSQTMGHDKMYWYQQDPGMELHLIHYSYGVNSTEKGDLSSESTVSRIRTEHFPLTLESARPSHTSQYLCASSGRTGSGETQYFGPGTRLLVL.

The CDR3 DNA follows: TGTGCCATCAGTGAGCGAAGCTCTCCGTACGAGCAGTACTTC. It codes for CAISERSSPYEQYF. The chain carries TRBV10-3 and TRBJ2-7; no clear D gene. The CDR3 runs to 14 residues. The V gene lost 2 bases and the J gene lost 4 bases, with 12 bases spanning the gap. Germline CDR1 and CDR2: ENHRY and SYGVKD.

This chain joins TRBV10-3 and TRBJ1-6; TRBD1 agrees at 10 bases. CDR3 length: 13 residues. Trimming removed 7 bases from V and 9 bases from J; junction bases left unmatched: 3. Per germline, CDR1 ENHRY and CDR2 SYGVKD. CDR3 coding DNA: TGTGCCATCAACGACAGGGGGCTTTCACCCCTCCACTTT. Translating it yields CAINDRGLSPLHF.

This sequence joins TRBV11-2 and TRBJ2-7; 11 bases are shared with TRBD2. CDR3 length equals 16 residues. J lost 2 bases, V lost 5 bases, and 8 bases had no gene match. Germline V gene sequence: CDR1 SGHAT, CDR2 FQNNGV. The CDR3 loop is CASSSQGTSGAYEQYF. CDR3 coding DNA: TGTGCCAGCAGCAGCCAGGGGACTAGCGGTGCCTACGAGCAGTACTTC. Drawing the rest from reference TRBV11-2 and TRBJ2-7, the complete variable domain is EAGVAQSPRYKIIEKRQSVAFWCNPISGHATLYWYQQILGQGPKLLIQFQNNGVVDDSQLPKDRFSAERLKGVDSTLKIQPAKLEDSAVYLCASSSQGTSGAYEQYFGPGTRLTVT.

The chain is built from TRBV6-5 and TRBJ2-7; D gene ambiguous. CDR3 size: 12 residues. V lost 4 bases and J 5 bases, leaving 9 bases between the germline ends. In germline, CDR1 is MNHEY, CDR2 SVGAGI. CDR3 bases: TGTGCCAGCAGTTCCGGGTTCGACGAGCAGTACTTC. Its protein is CASSSGFDEQYF.

V and J are TRBV5-5 and TRBJ2-1; 9 nucleotides agree with TRBD2. Germline V CDR1 and CDR2: SGHKS, YYEKEE (reference sequence). CDR3 length equals 15 residues. With 7 bases clipped from V and 1 base from J, the junction kept 6 bases outside the gene matches. This CDR3 reads CASRVAGGSYNEQFF. The CDR3 DNA follows: TGTGCCAGCCGGGTTGCGGGGGGGTCCTACAATGAGCAGTTCTTC.

This rearrangement joins TRBV7-2 to TRBJ1-2; D unclear. Trimming shortened V by 1 base and J by 7 bases, and 10 bases separated the two germline ends. The CDR3 is 13 amino acids. Germline V gene sequence: CDR1 SGHTA, CDR2 FQGNSA. Here the CDR3 reads CASSLDRSAGYTF. The CDR3 DNA reads TGTGCCAGCAGCTTAGACAGATCTGCTGGCTACACCTTC.

The chain carries TRBV2 and TRBJ2-5, with 9 bases fitting TRBD2. The CDR3 is 14 residues long. Trimming removed 7 bases from V and 4 bases from J; junction bases left unmatched: 7. Germline V lookup: CDR1 SNHLY, CDR2 FYNNEI. CDR3 DNA sequence: TGTGCCAGCAAAGAGAGAGCGGGGGGAGAGACCCAGTACTTC. This gives the protein CASKERAGGETQYF.

The count of this clone is one. J is TRBJ2-7 and V is TRBV19, with 7 bases that match TRBD1. This CDR3 is built from 15 residues. Looked up from germline, CDR1 is LNHDA and CDR2 is SQIVND (reference sequence). With 1 base clipped from V and 0 bases from J, the junction kept 3 bases outside the gene matches. The CDR3 region is CASSIAGQPSYEQYF. The CDR3 DNA reads TGTGCCAGTAGTATAGCGGGACAGCCCTCCTACGAGCAGTACTTC.

This chain links TRBV19 with TRBJ1-5; D unclear. The germline gives CDR1 LNHDA, CDR2 SQIVND (reference sequence). V gave up 1 base and J gave up 4 bases, with 11 bases separating them. The CDR3 runs to 15 residues. CDR3 sequence reads: CASSIGRSRNQPQHF. The CDR3 DNA is TGTGCCAGTAGTATAGGCCGGAGTCGAAATCAGCCCCAGCATTTT.

About this clone: This sample includes further DNA sequences coding for the same CDR3. The rearrangement joins TRBV10-3 to TRBJ1-5, with 10 bases lining up with TRBD1. Trimming removed 6 bases from V and 2 bases from J; junction bases left unmatched: 1. Germline CDR1 reads ENHRY; CDR2 reads SYGVKD. The CDR3 contains 14 residues. The CDR3 DNA sequence: TGTGCCATCAGCGGGACAGGGGGCAATCAGCCCCAGCATTTT. Amino acids: CAISGTGGNQPQHF.

This clone came up once. The chain carries TRBV13 and TRBJ2-3, with 12 bases fitting TRBD2. The CDR3 runs to 17 residues. Germline CDR1 PRHDT, CDR2 FYEKMQ (reference sequence). V was clipped by 5 bases and J by 4 bases; unmatched bases: 10. The CDR3 DNA sequence: TGTGCCAGCAGCGGCGCCTTACTAGCGGGGGGCCCAGATACGCAGTATTTT. Encoded protein: CASSGALLAGGPDTQYF. The complete variable domain, with remaining parts taken from reference TRBV13 and TRBJ2-3, reads AAGVIQSPRHLIKEKRETATLKCYPIPRHDTVYWYQQGPGQDPQFLISFYEKMQSDKGSIPDRFSAQQFSDYHSELNMSSLELGDSALYFCASSGALLAGGPDTQYFGPGTRLTVL.

The chain recombines TRBV11-3 with TRBJ2-1; D unresolved. The CDR3 is 15 residues long. Germline CDR1 reads SGHNT; CDR2 reads YENEEA. The V and J ends lost 0 bases and 1 base respectively, with 7 bases between them. CDR3: CASSLEHSSYNEQFF. CDR3 coding DNA: TGTGCCAGCAGCTTAGAGCACAGTTCCTACAATGAGCAGTTCTTC. Complete variable domain (other parts from reference TRBV11-3 and TRBJ2-1): EAGVVQSPRYKIIEKKQPVAFWCNPISGHNTLYWYLQNLGQGPELLIRYENEEAVDDSQLPKDRFSAERLKGVDSTLKIQPAELGDSAVYLCASSLEHSSYNEQFFGPGTRLTVL.

The chain links TRBV5-8 to TRBJ1-1; no firm D call. V lost 4 bases and J lost 0, with 7 bases in between. This CDR3 has 13 amino acids. CDR1 SGHTS and CDR2 YDEGEE come from the germline V gene. The CDR3 coding sequence is TGTGCCAGCAGCCTAAGTATGAACACTGAAGCTTTCTTT. It specifies CASSLSMNTEAFF.

This chain joins TRBV12-3 or TRBV12-4 and TRBJ1-5; no definite D call. The CDR3 sequence is 13 residues long. V lost 2 bases, J lost 5 bases, and 7 bases lay in between. The DNA for the CDR3 is TGTGCCAGCAGTTTAAATCGGGATCAGCCCCAGCATTTT. It translates to CASSLNRDQPQHF.

This clone came up once. This chain uses TRBV7-3 with TRBJ1-2; D is ambiguous. There are 13 residues in the CDR3. Trimming shortened V by 2 bases and J by 2 bases, and 6 bases separated the two germline ends. Germline CDR1 SGHTA, CDR2 FQGTGA. The CDR3 is CASSLGGNYGYTF. The CDR3 region has the DNA TGTGCCAGCAGCTTAGGCGGCAACTATGGCTACACCTTC.

V usage is TRBV6-5 and J usage is TRBJ1-2; perhaps TRBD1 as D (5 bases). The CDR3 contains 14 residues. Per germline, CDR1 MNHEY and CDR2 SVGAGI. Between the trimmed V and J ends, which lost 0 bases and 6 bases, there was a span of 11 bases. The CDR3 DNA follows: TGTGCCAGCAGTTACTCTGGCCAGGGTAATGGCTACACCTTC. This sequence encodes CASSYSGQGNGYTF.

The chain has TRBV21-1 and TRBJ2-1; the table's D call TRBD1 went unverified against the DNA. TRBV21-1 is a pseudogene locus. The CDR3 contains 15 residues. This CDR3 reads CASSRPTGTYNEQFF. CDR3 coding DNA: TGTGCCAGCAGCAGGCCGACAGGGACCTACAATGAGCAGTTCTTC.

The chain couples TRBV6-1 to TRBJ2-3; 12 bases agree with TRBD2. Germline-derived CDR1 and CDR2 are MNHNS and SASEGT. The CDR3 has 18 amino acids. Trimming at V came to 0 bases and at J to 5 bases, leaving 9 bases not matched to a gene. The CDR3 bases are TGTGCCAGCAGTGAAGCTAGGTCTAGCGGGGGGGCTAGAGATACGCAGTATTTT. Translated, it gives CASSEARSSGGARDTQYF.

This chain links TRBV5-1 with TRBJ2-1, with 9 positions matching TRBD1. V was pared by 5 bases and J by 5 bases, with 8 bases of the junction left unmatched. The length of the CDR3 is 15 residues. Germline V lookup: CDR1 SGHRS, CDR2 YFSETQ. CDR3 in DNA: TGCGCCAGCAGGGGAGGACAGGGGATCGACAATGAGCAGTTCTTC. Translating it yields CASRGGQGIDNEQFF.

J is TRBJ2-5 and V is TRBV7-2; 10 nucleotides align to TRBD1. V lost 1 base to trimming and J lost 2 bases; unmatched junction nucleotides: 4. From germline, CDR1 is SGHTA and CDR2 FQGNSA. The CDR3 is made up of 16 amino acids. CDR3 sequence: CASSLDPGQGQETQYF. The DNA of the CDR3 is TGTGCCAGCAGCTTAGACCCGGGACAGGGGCAAGAGACCCAGTACTTC.